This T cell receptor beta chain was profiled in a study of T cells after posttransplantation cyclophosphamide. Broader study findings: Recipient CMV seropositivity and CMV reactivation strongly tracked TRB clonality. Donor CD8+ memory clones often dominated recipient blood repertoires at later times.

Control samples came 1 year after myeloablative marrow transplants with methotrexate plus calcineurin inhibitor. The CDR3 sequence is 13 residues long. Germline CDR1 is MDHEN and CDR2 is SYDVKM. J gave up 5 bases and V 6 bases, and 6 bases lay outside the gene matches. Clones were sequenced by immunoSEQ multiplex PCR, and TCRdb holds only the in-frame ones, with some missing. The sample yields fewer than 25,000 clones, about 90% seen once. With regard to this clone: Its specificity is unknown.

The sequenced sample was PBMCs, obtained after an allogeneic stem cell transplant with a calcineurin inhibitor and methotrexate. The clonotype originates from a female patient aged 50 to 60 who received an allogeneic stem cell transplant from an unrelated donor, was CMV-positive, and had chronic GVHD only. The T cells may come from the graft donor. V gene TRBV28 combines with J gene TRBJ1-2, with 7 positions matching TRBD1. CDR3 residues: CASSLDRAYGYTF. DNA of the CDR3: TGTGCCAGCAGCCTCGACAGGGCGTATGGCTACACCTTC.